Each of the 12 T cell receptor beta chains below was sequenced from the same sample in a study of T cells in Graves' hyperthyroidism and ophthalmopathy. Template material for amplifying TCR beta CDR3 regions consisted of RNA transcripts. Primed by the HTBI set, a first-round RT-PCR was run on the TCR CDR3. One entry per CDR3 protein results from TCRdb running MiXCR on the multiplex PCR reads. The sample lists some 270,000 distinct CDR3 sequences, roughly an eighth occurring once. Sequenced: blood. Receptors originate from a woman aged 40 to 50 with Graves' hyperthyroidism.

This clonotype was recorded at least ten times. The gene calls are TRBV29-1 and TRBJ1-3, with D uncertain. Germline lookup yields CDR1 SQVTM and CDR2 ANQGSEA. The germline V and J ends were trimmed by 7 bases and 0 bases, with 16 bases remaining between them. The CDR3 has 15 residues. This chain's CDR3 is CSAASGRASGNTIYF. The CDR3 DNA follows: TGCAGCGCCGCCTCAGGACGGGCCTCTGGAAACACCATATATTTT.

At least ten counts were recorded for this clonotype. This chain uses TRBV20-1 with TRBJ1-5, with a possible D match to TRBD1 (6 bases). This CDR3 is 15 amino acids long. Germline loops: CDR1 DFQATT, CDR2 SNEGSKA (reference sequence). V lost 3 bases and J 0 bases, leaving 12 bases between the germline ends. The CDR3 spells CSARIQGPSNQPQHF. Here the CDR3 DNA reads TGCAGTGCTAGGATACAGGGCCCTAGCAATCAGCCCCAGCATTTT.

V and J are TRBV7-8 and TRBJ2-5, with 8 bases lining up with TRBD2. Unmatched junction bases numbered 7, after V lost 5 bases and J lost 2 bases. CDR1 is SGHVS, CDR2 FQNEAQ, per germline. The CDR3 runs to 15 residues. This CDR3 reads CASSPRGGKQETQYF. The CDR3 DNA follows: TGTGCCAGCAGCCCCCGGGGGGGGAAACAAGAGACCCAGTACTTC.

With respect to this clonotype: A much more abundant neighbour one base away suggests this may be a read error. The chain recombines TRBV28 with TRBJ2-4; D unresolved. V was clipped by 4 bases and J by 4 bases, with 8 bases between them. The CDR3 length is 13 residues. CDR1 is MDHEN and CDR2 is SYDVKM in the germline V gene. The CDR3 sequence is CASSSTGKNIQYF. The CDR3, as DNA: TGTGCCAGCAGTTCAACTGGGAAAAACATTCAGTACTTC.

The sample holds many counts of this clonotype. The chain joins TRBV20-1 to TRBJ2-7; D not certain. V shed 5 bases and J shed 3 bases, with 17 bases lying between them. This CDR3 is 14 amino acids long. Germline assignment: CDR1 DFQATT and CDR2 SNEGSKA (reference sequence). The CDR3 region is CSAGPAGPNYEQYF. The CDR3 DNA sequence: TGCAGTGCTGGCCCCGCTGGCCCAAACTACGAGCAGTACTTC.

With regard to this clonotype: This may be a read error: a much more frequent sequence differs by one nucleotide. The chain is built from TRBV5-1 and TRBJ1-1, with 7 bases matching TRBD1. Germline CDR1 reads SGHRS; CDR2 reads YFSETQ. There are 13 residues in the CDR3. The CDR3 is CASSKGQNTKAFF. CDR3 nucleotides: TGCGCCAGCAGCAAGGGACAGAACACTAAAGCTTTCTTT.

This clonotype came up many times. V gene TRBV27 combines with J gene TRBJ1-1; possible D gene TRBD1, 6 bases. This CDR3 spans 15 amino acids. Germline values: CDR1 MNHEY, CDR2 SMNVEV (reference sequence). The V gene lost 5 bases and the J gene lost 1 base, with 14 bases spanning the gap. The CDR3: CASSAQGMANTEAFF. For the CDR3, the DNA is TGTGCCAGCAGTGCTCAGGGGATGGCGAACACTGAAGCTTTCTTT.

This clonotype was observed at least ten times. This sequence joins TRBV27 and TRBJ2-1; D is unresolved. The CDR3 has 15 amino acids. V shed 6 bases and J shed 2 bases, with 14 bases lying between them. Germline loops: CDR1 MNHEY, CDR2 SMNVEV (reference sequence). For the CDR3, the DNA is TGTGCCAGCAGCGACGGACGTGGACCCTACAATGAGCAGTTCTTC. Its translation is CASSDGRGPYNEQFF.

There are many counts of this clonotype. The chain has TRBV5-6 and TRBJ2-1, with 7 nucleotides matching TRBD2. Germline V lookup: CDR1 SGHDT, CDR2 YYEEEE. The CDR3 runs 13 residues. After removal of 6 bases from V and 10 bases from J, the junction contained 10 bases not matched to a gene. CDR3: CASTSRGVGEQFF. The CDR3 nucleotides read TGTGCCAGCACCTCCCGGGGGGTGGGGGAGCAGTTCTTC.

This clonotype was detected many times. This chain connects TRBV6-1 to TRBJ2-7, with 7 bases identical to TRBD1. The CDR3 covers 15 residues. Germline CDR1 is MNHNS and CDR2 is SASEGT. J lost 2 bases, V lost 1 base, and 5 bases had no gene match. The CDR3, as DNA: TGTGCCAGCAGTGAAGGGGGACAGCAAACCTACGAGCAGTACTTC. Protein: CASSEGGQQTYEQYF.

About this clonotype itself: Possible read error: a much larger clone is one base away. The chain recombines TRBV27 with TRBJ2-3; D perhaps matches TRBD2 (5 bases). Germline V CDR1 and CDR2: MNHEY, SMNVEV (reference sequence). V was cut by 2 bases and J by 2 bases, with 17 bases left in between. The CDR3 sequence is 17 residues long. As DNA, the CDR3 is TGTGCCAGCAGTTTAAGATCCCCAGCGGAAAACACAGATACGCAGTATTTT. This encodes CASSLRSPAENTDTQYF.

This clonotype was detected a few times. This chain connects TRBV5-5 to TRBJ2-3; 10 nucleotides line up with TRBD2. The CDR3 sequence is 15 residues long. Germline V gives CDR1 SGHKS, CDR2 YYEKEE (reference sequence). Trimming cost V 4 bases and J 3 bases; bases outside gene matches: 5. The CDR3 sequence is CASSPGLADTDTQYF. The CDR3, as DNA: TGTGCCAGCAGCCCCGGACTAGCGGATACAGATACGCAGTATTTT.